The 27 T cell receptor beta chains reported below all come from one sample, sequenced in a study of human T cells and chemical hapten exposure. TCRdb fed the RACE reads into MiXCR, producing one record per CDR3 protein. The sample carries roughly 72,000 distinct CDR3 sequences, approximately 10% recorded once. Regarding time point: patch test 1, 2 weeks after DPC sensitization. As to treatment: therapeutic diphenylcyclopropenone sensitization with weekly scalp DPC. This specimen was whole blood, taken in connection with sensitization to the hapten diphenylcyclopropenone (DPC). The origin of the receptors is a woman in her forties or fifties with alopecia areata. Some clones in this sample may be carry-over from other donors' samples.

This clonotype was observed many times. The chain employs TRBV29-1 and TRBJ2-3; tentatively, D is TRBD2 (6 bases). The CDR3 runs 12 residues. Germline V gene sequence: CDR1 SQVTM, CDR2 ANQGSEA. V lost 3 bases and J lost 6, with 10 bases in between. In nucleotides, the CDR3 is TGCAGCGTTGAGGAGGGGATTGATACGCAGTATTTT. Its translation is CSVEEGIDTQYF.

This rearrangement joins TRBV7-9 to TRBJ1-2; D is ambiguous. The CDR3 totals 15 residues. With 5 bases removed from V and 4 bases from J, the gap between germline ends came to 17 bases. From germline, CDR1 is SEHNR and CDR2 FQNEAQ (reference sequence). The CDR3 nucleotides are TGTGCCAGCAGCCCCCCCCTTTTGGGGTCCTATGGCTACACCTTC. It specifies CASSPPLLGSYGYTF.

Many counts were recorded for this clonotype. This chain links TRBV11-2 with TRBJ2-2; 8 nucleotides line up with TRBD2. The CDR3 length is 18 residues. The germline CDR1 and CDR2 sequences are SGHAT and FQNNGV. J gave up 3 bases and V 7 bases, and 16 bases lay outside the gene matches. CDR3 nucleotides: TGTGCCAGCAACCCCCGGGGGTTAGCGGGATCGGACACCGGGGAGCTGTTTTTT. Translating gives CASNPRGLAGSDTGELFF.

This clonotype appeared a few times. V usage is TRBV5-1 and J usage is TRBJ2-5; D gene unclear. The V end lost 0 bases, the J end lost 4 bases, and 16 bases lay between the germline ends. CDR1 and CDR2 (germline): SGHRS, YFSETQ. This CDR3 is 16 amino acids long. Written as DNA, the CDR3 is TGCGCCAGCAGCTTGGGCCGGGTTCGGAGAGGAGAGACCCAGTACTTC. This sequence encodes CASSLGRVRRGETQYF.

This chain joins TRBV29-1 and TRBJ2-7; D not certain. V gave up 6 bases and J gave up 3 bases, with 21 bases separating them. This CDR3 comprises 15 residues. Germline V gene lookup returns CDR1 SQVTM and CDR2 ANQGSEA. The CDR3 sequence: CSVENSESASYEQYF. As DNA, the CDR3 is TGCAGCGTGGAGAATTCGGAGTCAGCTAGCTACGAGCAGTACTTC.

In its sample, this clonotype is medium-sized. The V call is TRBV6-2 or TRBV6-3, the J call TRBJ2-3; perhaps TRBD2 as D (5 bases). The CDR3 is 13 residues long. Germline loops: CDR1 MNHEY, CDR2 SVGEGT. With 0 bases removed from V and 6 bases from J, the gap between germline ends came to 7 bases. The CDR3 loop reads CASSYSSGDTQYF. The CDR3 region has the DNA TGTGCCAGCAGTTACTCCTCGGGGGATACGCAGTATTTT.

In its sample, this clonotype was seen a few times. This chain's CDR3 is CASSQQGVGENTEAFF. In DNA form, the CDR3 reads TGTGCCAGCAGTCAACAGGGGGTCGGAGAGAACACTGAAGCTTTCTTT. The rearrangement uses TRBV12-3 or TRBV12-4 and TRBJ1-1, with 8 bases fitting TRBD1. V was clipped by 5 bases and J by 1 base; unmatched bases: 9. This CDR3 comprises 16 residues.

This rearrangement joins TRBV29-1 to TRBJ2-3, with D perhaps TRBD1 (6 bases). Germline assignment: CDR1 SQVTM and CDR2 ANQGSEA. V gave up 1 base and J gave up 14 bases, with 13 bases separating them. The CDR3 consists of 11 residues. CDR3: CSVEVGARGYF. The CDR3 DNA reads TGCAGCGTTGAAGTGGGGGCTCGGGGGTATTTT.

This clonotype has ten or more counts. This chain joins TRBV29-1 and TRBJ2-3; D not certain. Germline V CDR1 and CDR2: SQVTM, ANQGSEA. The CDR3 has 13 residues. The V and J ends lost 2 bases and 0 bases respectively, with 6 bases between them. CDR3 loop: CSVEPQSTDTQYF. CDR3 DNA: TGCAGCGTTGAACCACAGAGCACAGATACGCAGTATTTT.

V and J are TRBV7-9 and TRBJ2-7; 10 positions agree with TRBD2. In germline, CDR1 is SEHNR, CDR2 FQNEAQ (reference sequence). CDR3 size: 14 residues. Germline trimming cut 7 bases from V and 3 bases from J; bases unmatched to any gene: 6. The CDR3, as DNA: TGTGCCAGCACTCTAGCGGGAGCCCACTACGAGCAGTACTTC. Translation gives CASTLAGAHYEQYF. Variable domain in full (rest from reference TRBV7-9 and TRBJ2-7): DTGVSQNPRHKITKRGQNVTFRCDPISEHNRLYWYRQTLGQGPEFLTYFQNEAQLEKSRLLSDRFSAERPKGSFSTLEIQRTEQGDSAMYLCASTLAGAHYEQYFGPGTRLTVT.

This chain joins TRBV12-3 or TRBV12-4 and TRBJ2-1; D is undetermined. This CDR3 has 11 amino acids. The germline V and J ends were trimmed by 2 bases and 9 bases, with 5 bases remaining between them. The CDR3 nucleotides read TGTGCCAGCAGTTTAAGTAGTGAGCAGTTCTTC. Translation: CASSLSSEQFF.

The V gene is TRBV20-1, the J gene TRBJ2-3, with a possible D match to TRBD2 (6 bases). The CDR3 sequence is 14 residues long. CDR1 is DFQATT and CDR2 is SNEGSKA in the germline V gene (reference sequence). The ends were cut back, 1 base at V and 1 base at J, with 9 bases in the middle. The CDR3 DNA reads TGCAGTGCTAGAGGCGGGGTCGGCACAGATACGCAGTATTTT. Amino acids: CSARGGVGTDTQYF.

The chain has TRBV7-2 and TRBJ1-2; tentative D call: TRBD1 (6 bases). V dropped 8 bases and J dropped 3 bases, with 22 bases sitting between them. The CDR3 runs 16 residues. The V gene's germline CDR1 is SGHTA and CDR2 FQGNSA. As DNA, the CDR3 is TGTGCCAGCTCTCGACCCCAGGGGTTGGAATACTATGGCTACACCTTC. Translating gives CASSRPQGLEYYGYTF.

This clonotype has ten or more counts. The V and J genes are TRBV4-1 and TRBJ2-1; D is perhaps TRBD2 (5 bases). V lost 1 base to trimming and J lost 0 bases, with 10 bases between them. Per the germline V gene, CDR1 is MGHRA and CDR2 is YSYEKL. This CDR3 has 16 residues. CDR3: CASSQGPGYSYNEQFF. DNA for the CDR3: TGCGCCAGCAGCCAAGGTCCGGGATACTCCTACAATGAGCAGTTCTTC.

In its sample, this clonotype was seen many times. The chain links TRBV5-1 to TRBJ1-1, with no clear D. The germline V gene encodes CDR1 SGHRS and CDR2 YFSETQ. The V and J ends lost 6 bases and 3 bases respectively, with 6 bases between them. This CDR3 has 11 amino acids. This CDR3 reads CASTSDTEAFF. CDR3 in DNA: TGCGCCAGCACCTCAGACACTGAAGCTTTCTTT.

This clonotype was observed many times. The chain recombines TRBV7-2 with TRBJ2-1; TRBD2 matches at 9 bases. Germline CDR1 SGHTA, CDR2 FQGNSA. Unmatched junction bases numbered 4, after V lost 5 bases and J lost 8 bases. CDR3 size: 13 residues. The CDR3 is CASSRSGSYEQFF. CDR3 coding DNA: TGTGCCAGCAGCCGTAGCGGGAGCTATGAGCAGTTCTTC.

This clonotype was detected once. A read error may account for a junction end that differs from germline. V and J are TRBV6-5 and TRBJ2-1; unclear D gene. CDR1 is MNHEY, CDR2 SVGAGI, per germline. The CDR3 totals 10 residues. CDR3 protein: CASTRAHKGF. In DNA form, the CDR3 reads TGTGCCAGCACCCGGGCCCATAAAGGGTTC.

Ten or more counts support this clonotype. The chain has TRBV2 and TRBJ2-5; a weak D match, TRBD2 (5 bases). V gave up 6 bases and J gave up 5 bases, with 16 bases separating them. This CDR3 is built from 14 residues. Per germline, CDR1 SNHLY and CDR2 FYNNEI. The CDR3: CASRSGQEGETQYF. For the CDR3, the DNA is TGTGCCAGCAGATCCGGTCAAGAGGGTGAGACCCAGTACTTC.

V is TRBV28 and J is TRBJ2-4; 7 bases are shared with TRBD1. Germline V lookup: CDR1 MDHEN, CDR2 SYDVKM. This CDR3 region has 17 residues. Germline trimming cut 6 bases from V and 0 bases from J; bases unmatched to any gene: 11. The CDR3 spells CASSHTSQGLAKNIQYF. The CDR3 DNA sequence: TGTGCCAGCAGCCACACCTCACAGGGGTTAGCCAAAAACATTCAGTACTTC.

The rearrangement links TRBV6-2 or TRBV6-3 to TRBJ2-1; D not resolved. This CDR3 is 12 amino acids long. V dropped 7 bases and J dropped 7 bases, with 11 bases sitting between them. Germline V gives CDR1 MNHEY, CDR2 SVGEGT. CDR3 amino acids: CASTYPVNEQFF. In DNA form, the CDR3 reads TGTGCCAGCACCTACCCCGTTAATGAGCAGTTCTTC.

This clonotype was seen many times. The chain carries TRBV12-2 and TRBJ1-5; TRBD1 is the table's D call, not checked against the DNA. TRBV12-2 is a pseudogene segment. CDR3 length equals 15 residues. The CDR3 DNA reads as TGTGCAAGTCGCTTTGTGGGGACACTTAATCAGCCCCAGCATTTT. As protein: CASRFVGTLNQPQHF.

This clonotype appeared a few times. The chain combines TRBV5-5 with TRBJ1-1, with a tentative D call TRBD1 (5 bases). The CDR3 totals 16 residues. The ends were cut back, 1 base at V and 6 bases at J, with 19 bases in the middle. The germline CDR1 and CDR2 sequences are SGHKS and YYEKEE (reference sequence). CDR3 in amino acids: CASSLLSSRAVAEAFF. The DNA of the CDR3 is TGTGCCAGCAGCTTGTTGTCGAGCAGGGCAGTCGCTGAAGCTTTCTTT.

This rearrangement joins TRBV7-2 to TRBJ2-5, with D maybe TRBD1 (5 bases). Germline CDR1 and CDR2: SGHTA and FQGNSA. Trimming shortened V by 1 base and J by 1 base, and 10 bases separated the two germline ends. The CDR3 consists of 15 residues. The CDR3 sequence: CASSLEDTIQETQYF. CDR3 nucleotide sequence: TGTGCCAGCAGCTTAGAGGACACTATCCAAGAGACCCAGTACTTC.

The V and J genes are TRBV20-1 and TRBJ2-5, with TRBD2 matching over 10 bases. With 3 bases clipped from V and 5 bases from J, the junction kept 9 bases outside the gene matches. The CDR3 loop spans 15 amino acids. CDR1 is DFQATT, CDR2 SNEGSKA, per germline (reference sequence). CDR3 amino acids: CSARAMGLARETQYF. The CDR3 DNA is TGCAGTGCTAGGGCAATGGGACTAGCGCGCGAGACCCAGTACTTC.

Many counts were recorded for this clonotype. CDR3 coding DNA: TGTGCCAGAGAGCGGGACCGCCCCAATGAGCAGTTCTTC. Translating gives CARERDRPNEQFF. The chain combines TRBV2 with TRBJ2-1; 7 nucleotides match TRBD2. Germline V gene data show CDR1 as SNHLY and CDR2 as FYNNEI. The V and J ends lost 9 bases and 6 bases, in that order; junction bases with no gene match: 8. The CDR3 runs 13 residues. Combining the CDR3 with reference TRBV2 and TRBJ2-1 gives the whole variable domain EPEVTQTPSHQVTQMGQEVILRCVPISNHLYFYWYRQILGQKVEFLVSFYNNEISEKSEIFDDQFSVERPDGSNFTLKIRSTKLEDSAMYFCARERDRPNEQFFGPGTRLTVL.

In its sample, this clonotype was seen many times. This chain connects TRBV27 to TRBJ2-7; D is unresolved. CDR1 MNHEY and CDR2 SMNVEV come from the germline V gene (reference sequence). CDR3 length equals 12 residues. V lost 3 bases to trimming and J lost 7 bases, with 10 bases between them. CDR3 residues: CASSFLDGEQYF. Here the CDR3 DNA reads TGTGCCAGCAGTTTTTTGGACGGTGAGCAGTACTTC.

This clonotype has only a few counts. The rearrangement uses TRBV12-3 or TRBV12-4 and TRBJ1-3; tentative D call: TRBD1 (5 bases). V lost 3 bases and J lost 6, with 9 bases in between. The CDR3 is 13 residues long. The CDR3 is CASSFKGKNTIYF. CDR3 DNA: TGTGCCAGCAGTTTTAAGGGGAAAAACACCATATATTTT.